Each of the 7 T cell receptor beta chains below was sequenced from the same sample in a study of T cells in localized non-small cell lung cancer. Generated by immunoSEQ multiplex PCR, the TCRdb table keeps only in-frame clones and is missing some. The sample lists tens of thousands of clones, approximately 80% occurring once. The sample in question was peripheral blood, obtained before any cancer treatment. These receptors were collected from a male donor aged 60 or over with stage II squamous cell lung carcinoma.

The J gene is TRBJ1-2, the V gene TRBV27; D is uncertain. Deletions cut 0 bases from V and 3 bases from J, with 8 bases between. Germline lookup yields CDR1 MNHEY and CDR2 SMNVEV (reference sequence). This CDR3 region has 14 residues. CDR3 in amino acids: CASSLSPDYYGYTF. CDR3 bases: TGTGCCAGCAGTTTATCTCCTGATTACTATGGCTACACCTTC.

The rearrangement uses TRBV10-1 and TRBJ1-6; D is ambiguous. The germline V and J ends were trimmed by 3 bases and 6 bases, with 9 bases remaining between them. Germline assignment: CDR1 WNHNN and CDR2 SYGVQD (reference sequence). The CDR3 totals 14 residues. The CDR3 DNA is TGCGCCAGCAGTGACGGAGGATTTAATTCACCCCTCCACTTT. This encodes CASSDGGFNSPLHF.

This clone occurred once. The J gene is TRBJ1-2, the V gene TRBV6-1; 11 nucleotides agree with TRBD1. The germline V gene encodes CDR1 MNHNS and CDR2 SASEGT. This CDR3 is 15 amino acids long. Losses at the gene ends were 7 bases for V and 4 bases for J; bases not matched to a gene: 8. CDR3 nucleotide sequence: TGTGCCAGCAATAAGGACAGGGGGCAGACCTATGGCTACACCTTC. It is translated as CASNKDRGQTYGYTF.

This clone has only one observation. The rearrangement joins TRBV6-6 to TRBJ1-3; D may be TRBD1 (6 bases). V gave up 6 bases and J gave up 2 bases, with 8 bases separating them. The CDR3 runs 13 residues. Looked up from germline, CDR1 is MNHNY and CDR2 is SVGAGI (reference sequence). The DNA of the CDR3 is TGTGCCAGCAGACAGGGAACTGGAAACACCATATATTTT. It yields the protein CASRQGTGNTIYF.

The J gene is TRBJ1-1, the V gene TRBV16; no definite D call. Per the germline V gene, CDR1 is KGHSY and CDR2 is FQNENV. V lost 2 bases to trimming and J lost 1 base, with 2 bases between them. This CDR3 comprises 12 residues. The DNA for the CDR3 is TGTGCCAGCAGCCAAGGGAACACTGAAGCTTTCTTT. The encoded protein is CASSQGNTEAFF.

A single count supports this clone. The chain combines TRBV25-1 with TRBJ1-6; TRBD1 is a possible D gene (5 bases). This CDR3 is 13 amino acids long. CDR1 and CDR2 from the germline V gene are MGHDK and SYGVNS. V lost 5 bases and J lost 9, with 11 bases in between. The CDR3 DNA is TGTGCCAGCAGTCCCTTAAGGGGTTCACCCCTCCACTTT. Its translation is CASSPLRGSPLHF. The entire variable domain, with the rest obtained from reference TRBV25-1 and TRBJ1-6, is as follows: EADIYQTPRYLVIGTGKKITLECSQTMGHDKMYWYQQDPGMELHLIHYSYGVNSTEKGDLSSESTVSRIRTEHFPLTLESARPSHTSQYLCASSPLRGSPLHFGNGTRLTVT.

This sequence joins TRBV5-1 and TRBJ1-2; 10 bases agree with TRBD1. From germline, CDR1 is SGHRS and CDR2 YFSETQ. With 0 bases clipped from V and 4 bases from J, the junction kept 6 bases outside the gene matches. CDR3 length equals 16 residues. The CDR3 DNA is TGCGCCAGCAGCTTGGCTGGGACAGGGGACCTCTATGGCTACACCTTC. This codes for CASSLAGTGDLYGYTF.